The 9 T cell receptor beta chains below come from one sample, sequenced in a study of OX40 agonist ivuxolimab in advanced cancers. The protocol was immunoSEQ multiplex PCR, while the TCRdb copy is restricted to in-frame clones and leaves out a portion. The table lists 90,000 to 100,000 clones, 80% to 90% of them singletons. The source material was CD4+ or CD8+ T cells sorted from blood, sampled in a trial of the OX40 agonist ivuxolimab. Every receptor here comes from an adult with an advanced solid tumor such as melanoma, head and neck, liver or kidney cancer.

The rearrangement joins TRBV28 to TRBJ1-2; maybe TRBD1 (5 bases). CDR1 is MDHEN and CDR2 is SYDVKM in the germline V gene. Trimming pared 6 bases from V and 12 bases from J, leaving 23 bases between. The CDR3 extends over 14 amino acids. In DNA form, the CDR3 reads TGTGCCAGCAGCTCCGAATATATCGGGGGTGGGAACACCTTC. Translated, it gives CASSSEYIGGGNTF.

This clone was seen once. The chain links TRBV28 to TRBJ2-7; 7 bases are a match to TRBD1. CDR3 length: 13 residues. Germline lookup yields CDR1 MDHEN and CDR2 SYDVKM. The trim removed 6 bases at V and 7 bases at J, leaving 9 bases unmatched. In DNA, the CDR3 is TGTGCCAGCAGCTTGACAGGGCCAGGGGAGCAGTACTTC. This translates into CASSLTGPGEQYF.

The chain combines TRBV28 with TRBJ1-2; D gene unclear. V lost 9 bases and J 2 bases, leaving 7 bases between the germline ends. The CDR3 runs 11 residues. Germline-derived CDR1 and CDR2 are MDHEN and SYDVKM. CDR3 DNA: TGTGCCAGTGGAGGGAACTATGGCTACACCTTC. Protein sequence: CASGGNYGYTF.

This sequence joins TRBV28 and TRBJ1-1; no reliable D call. Trimming took 3 bases from V and 4 from J, leaving 6 bases between them. CDR1 is MDHEN and CDR2 is SYDVKM in the germline V gene. The length of the CDR3 is 12 residues. The CDR3 coding sequence is TGTGCCAGCAGTTTGGAGGTCACTGAAGCTTTCTTT. Its protein is CASSLEVTEAFF.

The chain uses TRBV18 and TRBJ1-1; 11 bases align to TRBD1. V was pared by 0 bases and J by 4 bases, with 7 bases of the junction left unmatched. Germline V gene lookup returns CDR1 KGHSH and CDR2 LQKENI. The CDR3 spans 17 residues. The CDR3 region is CASSPPRTGGRATEAFF. CDR3 sequence (DNA): TGTGCCAGCTCACCACCGAGGACAGGGGGCCGGGCCACTGAAGCTTTCTTT. Drawing the rest from reference TRBV18 and TRBJ1-1, the complete variable domain is NAGVMQNPRHLVRRRGQEARLRCSPMKGHSHVYWYRQLPEEGLKFMVYLQKENIIDESGMPKERFSAEFPKEGPSILRIQQVVRGDSAAYFCASSPPRTGGRATEAFFGQGTRLTVV.

The table lists this clone with a count of one. The chain has TRBV6-4 and TRBJ2-6; D is unclear. Germline V CDR1 and CDR2: MRHNA, SNTAGT. V dropped 5 bases and J dropped 1 base, with 0 bases sitting between them. CDR3 length: 12 residues. The CDR3 region has the DNA TGTGCCAGCAGTTCTGGGGCCAACGTCCTGACTTTC. It encodes CASSSGANVLTF.

The genes are TRBV11-3 and TRBJ2-2, with 10 bases matching TRBD2. The germline V gene has CDR1 SGHNT and CDR2 YENEEA. Trimming removed 5 bases from V and 3 bases from J; junction bases left unmatched: 6. The CDR3 has 16 amino acids. The CDR3 sequence: CASSRGAGGHTGELFF. The CDR3 DNA reads TGTGCCAGCAGCCGAGGAGCGGGAGGGCACACCGGGGAGCTGTTTTTT.

V is TRBV6-5 and J is TRBJ2-3; 7 positions match TRBD2. V was pared by 4 bases and J by 2 bases, with 3 bases of the junction left unmatched. Per germline, CDR1 MNHEY and CDR2 SVGAGI. This CDR3 region has 14 residues. The CDR3 nucleotides are TGTGCCAGCAGTTCGGGACTATACACAGATACGCAGTATTTT. It encodes CASSSGLYTDTQYF.

Comment on this clone: The sample carries other DNA sequences with the same CDR3. CDR3 in amino acids: CASSSGERDDGYTF. The CDR3 DNA follows: TGTGCCAGCTCATCAGGTGAGAGGGACGATGGCTACACCTTC. The chain uses TRBV18 and TRBJ1-2; D may be TRBD1 (5 bases). The CDR3 consists of 14 residues. The germline V and J ends were trimmed by 5 bases and 6 bases, with 16 bases remaining between them. Germline V gene lookup returns CDR1 KGHSH and CDR2 LQKENI.